Each of the 8 T cell receptor beta chains below was sequenced from the same sample in a study of OX40 agonist ivuxolimab in advanced cancers. The protocol used for the library was the immunoSEQ multiplex PCR assay. Sourced from immuneACCESS, this table was stored by TCRdb with only in-frame sequences that have V and J called. A share of the clones is absent; for the studies checked, an unresolved V gene accounts for under half, and the remainder has no known explanation. The sample table records more than 100,000 clones; approximately 90% of these occur just once. Of the sample, around 0.53% is held by the ten largest clones. The sequenced sample was CD4+ or CD8+ T cells sorted from blood, obtained in a trial of the OX40 agonist ivuxolimab. Receptor source: an adult with an advanced solid tumor such as melanoma, head and neck, liver or kidney cancer.

The chain links TRBV28 to TRBJ2-5, with D possibly TRBD1 on 5 matching bases. Trimming removed 8 bases at V and 7 bases at J, with 14 bases between. Germline CDR1 MDHEN, CDR2 SYDVKM. This CDR3 is 12 amino acids long. The CDR3 DNA reads TGTGCCAGCGTCAACGGTAGGGGGACCCAGTACTTC. Its protein product is CASVNGRGTQYF. Using reference TRBV28 and TRBJ2-5 for the parts outside the CDR3, the full variable domain is DVKVTQSSRYLVKRTGEKVFLECVQDMDHENMFWYRQDPGLGLRLIYFSYDVKMKEKGDIPEGYSVSREKKERFSLILESASTNQTSMYLCASVNGRGTQYFGPGTRLLVL.

The V gene is TRBV7-6, the J gene TRBJ2-2; D is unclear. This CDR3 is built from 13 residues. The V gene lost 0 bases and the J gene lost 8 bases, with 7 bases spanning the gap. The V gene's germline CDR1 is SGHVS and CDR2 FNYEAQ. The CDR3 coding sequence is TGTGCCAGCAGCTTAGCAATGGTGGGGGAGCTGTTTTTT. Protein sequence: CASSLAMVGELFF.

V and J are TRBV28 and TRBJ2-1; 7 bases align to TRBD1. Unmatched junction bases numbered 5, after V lost 2 bases and J lost 7 bases. Germline values: CDR1 MDHEN, CDR2 SYDVKM. The CDR3 consists of 14 residues. This CDR3 reads CASSLPDRVNEQFF. The CDR3 DNA reads TGTGCCAGCAGTTTACCCGACAGGGTAAATGAGCAGTTCTTC.

This clone was seen once. This chain links TRBV11-1 with TRBJ1-1; a possible D gene is TRBD1 (6 bases). Germline V gives CDR1 SGHAT, CDR2 FQDESV (reference sequence). This CDR3 contains 15 residues. V was shortened by 5 bases and J by 0 bases, with 13 bases between the two germline ends. CDR3 residues: CASSPGGGLNTEAFF. In nucleotides, the CDR3 is TGTGCCAGCAGCCCCGGCGGGGGGCTGAACACTGAAGCTTTCTTT.

The V call is TRBV4-3, the J call TRBJ2-7, with 8 bases fitting TRBD2. CDR3 length: 14 residues. Trimming took 1 base from V and 5 from J; bases not matched to a gene: 4. From germline, CDR1 is LGHNA and CDR2 YSLEER. The CDR3 region is CASSQGGGIDEQYF. For the CDR3, the DNA is TGCGCCAGCAGCCAAGGCGGGGGGATTGACGAGCAGTACTTC.

This chain joins TRBV2 and TRBJ2-2; TRBD2 aligns across 7 bases. V was pared by 7 bases and J by 4 bases, with 3 bases of the junction left unmatched. The CDR3 has 13 residues. Per the germline V gene, CDR1 is SNHLY and CDR2 is FYNNEI. The CDR3 DNA reads as TGTGCCAGCACCGGGACTACCACCGGGGAGCTGTTTTTT. It codes for CASTGTTTGELFF.

This chain joins TRBV28 and TRBJ1-3; possible D gene TRBD1, 6 bases. V lost 10 bases and J lost 5, with 15 bases in between. Germline CDR1 reads MDHEN; CDR2 reads SYDVKM. The CDR3 has 13 amino acids. Here the CDR3 reads CAIRGTHRNTIYF. CDR3 DNA sequence: TGTGCCATCCGAGGGACACATAGAAACACCATATATTTT.

This chain uses TRBV18 with TRBJ2-1; maybe TRBD1 (6 bases). This CDR3 is built from 17 residues. CDR1 and CDR2 from the germline V gene are KGHSH and LQKENI. The ends were cut back, 1 base at V and 3 bases at J, with 16 bases in the middle. The CDR3 region has the DNA TGTGCCAGCTCACCACGTGTTATCCAAGGGGGCTACAATGAGCAGTTCTTC. Protein sequence: CASSPRVIQGGYNEQFF.